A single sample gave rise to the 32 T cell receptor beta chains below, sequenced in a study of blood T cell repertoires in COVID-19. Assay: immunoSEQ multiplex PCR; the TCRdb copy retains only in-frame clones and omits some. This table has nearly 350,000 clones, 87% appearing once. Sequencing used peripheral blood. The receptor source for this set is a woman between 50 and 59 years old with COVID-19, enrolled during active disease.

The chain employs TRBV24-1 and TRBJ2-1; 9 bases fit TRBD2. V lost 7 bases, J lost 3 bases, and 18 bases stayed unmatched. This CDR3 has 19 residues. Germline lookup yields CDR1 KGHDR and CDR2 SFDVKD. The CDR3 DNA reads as TGTGCCACCAGCCTAGGGGGTCCGGGAGCGGGAGGCGACTACAATGAGCAGTTCTTC. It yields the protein CATSLGGPGAGGDYNEQFF.

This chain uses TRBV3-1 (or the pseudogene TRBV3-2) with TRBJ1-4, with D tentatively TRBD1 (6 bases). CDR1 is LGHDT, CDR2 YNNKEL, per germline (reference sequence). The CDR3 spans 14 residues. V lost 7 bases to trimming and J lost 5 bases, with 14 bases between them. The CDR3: CASTKGQGNEKLFF. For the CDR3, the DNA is TGTGCCAGCACTAAAGGGCAGGGGAATGAAAAACTGTTTTTT.

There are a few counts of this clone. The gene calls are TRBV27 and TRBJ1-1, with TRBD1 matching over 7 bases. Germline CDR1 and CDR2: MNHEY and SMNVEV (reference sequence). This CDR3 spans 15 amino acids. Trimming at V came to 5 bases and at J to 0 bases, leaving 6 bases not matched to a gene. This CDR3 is CASSLQGRVNTEAFF. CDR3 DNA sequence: TGTGCCAGCAGTCTACAGGGGCGAGTGAACACTGAAGCTTTCTTT.

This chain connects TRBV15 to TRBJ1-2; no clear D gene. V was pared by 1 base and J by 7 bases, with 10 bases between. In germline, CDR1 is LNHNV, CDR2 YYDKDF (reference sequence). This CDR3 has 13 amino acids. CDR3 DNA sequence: TGTGCCACCAGCAGAGGCGCCGAGGGTGGCTACACCTTC. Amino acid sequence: CATSRGAEGGYTF. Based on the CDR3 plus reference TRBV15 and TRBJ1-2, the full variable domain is DAMVIQNPRYQVTQFGKPVTLSCSQTLNHNVMYWYQQKSSQAPKLLFHYYDKDFNNEADTPDNFQSRRPNTSFCFLDIRSPGLGDTAMYLCATSRGAEGGYTFGSGTRLTVV.

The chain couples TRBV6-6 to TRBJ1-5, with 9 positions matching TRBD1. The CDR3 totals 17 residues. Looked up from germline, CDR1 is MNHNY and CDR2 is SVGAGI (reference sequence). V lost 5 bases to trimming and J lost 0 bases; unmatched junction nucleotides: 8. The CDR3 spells CASSRPTGGNSNQPQHF. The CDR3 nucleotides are TGTGCCAGCAGTCGCCCGACAGGGGGGAATAGCAATCAGCCCCAGCATTTT.

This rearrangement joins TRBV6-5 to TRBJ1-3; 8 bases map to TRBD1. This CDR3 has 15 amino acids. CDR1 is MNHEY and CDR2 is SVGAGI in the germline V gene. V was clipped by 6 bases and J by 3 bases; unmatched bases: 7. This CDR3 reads CASSDGGTGGNTIYF. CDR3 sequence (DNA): TGTGCCAGCAGCGACGGAGGGACAGGTGGAAACACCATATATTTT.

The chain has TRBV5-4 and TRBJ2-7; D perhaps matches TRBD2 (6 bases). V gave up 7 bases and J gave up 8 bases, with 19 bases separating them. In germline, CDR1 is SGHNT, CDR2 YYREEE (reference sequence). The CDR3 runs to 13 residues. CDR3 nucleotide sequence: TGTGCCAGCGGGCGGGACTCGGGCTTAAAGCAGTACTTC. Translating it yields CASGRDSGLKQYF.

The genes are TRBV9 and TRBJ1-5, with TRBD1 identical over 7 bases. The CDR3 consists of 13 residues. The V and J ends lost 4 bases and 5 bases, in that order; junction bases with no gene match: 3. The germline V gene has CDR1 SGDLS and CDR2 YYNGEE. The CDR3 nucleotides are TGTGCCAGCAGCCCCAGGGGGGATCAGCCCCAGCATTTT. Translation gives CASSPRGDQPQHF.

The CDR3 is CASSQLAASYEQYF. DNA of the CDR3: TGCGCCAGCAGCCAGCTAGCGGCCTCCTACGAGCAGTACTTC. This chain joins TRBV4-1 and TRBJ2-7, with 7 bases aligning to TRBD2. Germline values: CDR1 MGHRA, CDR2 YSYEKL. J lost 0 bases, V lost 3 bases, and 2 bases had no gene match. The length of the CDR3 is 14 residues.

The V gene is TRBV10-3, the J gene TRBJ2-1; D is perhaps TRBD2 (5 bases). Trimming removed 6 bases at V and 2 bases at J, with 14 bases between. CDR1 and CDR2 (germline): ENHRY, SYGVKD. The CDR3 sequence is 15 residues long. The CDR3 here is CAIRAHSATYNEQFF. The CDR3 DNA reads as TGTGCCATCAGGGCCCATAGCGCCACCTACAATGAGCAGTTCTTC.

This chain's CDR3 is CASSFRGQGFNQPQHF. CDR3 in DNA: TGTGCCAGCAGCTTCAGGGGACAGGGGTTCAATCAGCCCCAGCATTTT. This chain joins TRBV27 and TRBJ1-5; 10 nucleotides line up with TRBD1. Losses at the gene ends were 6 bases for V and 3 bases for J; bases not matched to a gene: 8. From germline, CDR1 is MNHEY and CDR2 SMNVEV (reference sequence). The CDR3 loop spans 16 amino acids.

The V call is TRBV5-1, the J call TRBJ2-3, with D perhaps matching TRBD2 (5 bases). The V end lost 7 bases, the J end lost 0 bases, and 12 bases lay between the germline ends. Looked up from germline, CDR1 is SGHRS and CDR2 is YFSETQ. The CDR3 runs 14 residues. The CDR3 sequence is CASGPSGSTDTQYF. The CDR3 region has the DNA TGCGCCAGCGGCCCGAGCGGAAGCACAGATACGCAGTATTTT.

CDR3 DNA: TGTGCCAGCAGCCCAAGGGGGACAGCAACGTCCTACAATGAGCAGTTCTTC. It translates to CASSPRGTATSYNEQFF. The V call is TRBV11-2, the J call TRBJ2-1, with 7 bases fitting TRBD1. The CDR3 extends over 17 amino acids. The J segment lost 1 base and the V segment lost 5 bases, leaving 11 bases of the junction unmatched. Germline loops: CDR1 SGHAT, CDR2 FQNNGV. The full variable domain, its missing parts supplied by reference TRBV11-2 and TRBJ2-1, is EAGVAQSPRYKIIEKRQSVAFWCNPISGHATLYWYQQILGQGPKLLIQFQNNGVVDDSQLPKDRFSAERLKGVDSTLKIQPAKLEDSAVYLCASSPRGTATSYNEQFFGPGTRLTVL.

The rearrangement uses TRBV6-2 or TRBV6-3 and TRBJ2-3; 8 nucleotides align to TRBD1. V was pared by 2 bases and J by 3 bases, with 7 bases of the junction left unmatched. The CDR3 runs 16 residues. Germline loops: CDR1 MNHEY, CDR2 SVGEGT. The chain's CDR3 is CASSYGPGGRTDTQYF. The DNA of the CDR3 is TGTGCCAGCAGTTACGGGCCAGGGGGCAGAACAGATACGCAGTATTTT.

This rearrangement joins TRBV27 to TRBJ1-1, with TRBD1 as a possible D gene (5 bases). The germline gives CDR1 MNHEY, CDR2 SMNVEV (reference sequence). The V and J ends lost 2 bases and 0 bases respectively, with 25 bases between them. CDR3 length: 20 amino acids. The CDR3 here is CASSLVGPGWGTKLNTEAFF. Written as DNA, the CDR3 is TGTGCCAGCAGTTTAGTAGGGCCCGGATGGGGCACTAAGTTGAACACTGAAGCTTTCTTT.

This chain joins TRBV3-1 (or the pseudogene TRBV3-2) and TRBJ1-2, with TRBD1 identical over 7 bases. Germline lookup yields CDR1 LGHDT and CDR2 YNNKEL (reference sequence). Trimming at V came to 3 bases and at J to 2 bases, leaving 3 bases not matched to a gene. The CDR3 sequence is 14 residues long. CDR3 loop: CASSHRGRNYGYTF. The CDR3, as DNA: TGTGCCAGCAGCCACAGGGGGAGGAACTATGGCTACACCTTC.

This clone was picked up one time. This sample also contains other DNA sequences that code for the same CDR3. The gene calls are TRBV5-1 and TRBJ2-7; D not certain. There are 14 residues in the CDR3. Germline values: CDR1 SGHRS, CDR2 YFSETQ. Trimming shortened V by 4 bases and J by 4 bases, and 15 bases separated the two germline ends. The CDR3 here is CASSLQTSSYEQYF. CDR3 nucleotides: TGCGCCAGCAGCCTACAGACATCTTCTTACGAGCAGTACTTC.

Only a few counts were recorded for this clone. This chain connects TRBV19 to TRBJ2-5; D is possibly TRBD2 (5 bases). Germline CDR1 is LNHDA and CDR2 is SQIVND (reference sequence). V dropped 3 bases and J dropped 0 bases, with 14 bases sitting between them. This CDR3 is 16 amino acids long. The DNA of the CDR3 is TGTGCCAGTAGTATGTATTCTGGGAGCAACCAAGAGACCCAGTACTTC. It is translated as CASSMYSGSNQETQYF.

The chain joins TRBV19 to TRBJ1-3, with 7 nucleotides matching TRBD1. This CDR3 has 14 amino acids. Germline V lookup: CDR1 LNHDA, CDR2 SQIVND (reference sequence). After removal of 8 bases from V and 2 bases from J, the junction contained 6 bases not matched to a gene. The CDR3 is CASETGSAGNTIYF. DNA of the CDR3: TGTGCCAGTGAGACAGGGTCTGCTGGAAACACCATATATTTT.

The CDR3 spells CSVEVGSPLLTDTQYF. The CDR3 nucleotides read TGCAGCGTTGAAGTGGGCAGTCCCCTTCTCACAGATACGCAGTATTTT. The chain uses TRBV29-1 and TRBJ2-3, with D unclear. The CDR3 is 16 amino acids. Germline V CDR1 and CDR2: SQVTM, ANQGSEA. The V and J ends lost 1 base and 2 bases respectively, with 16 bases between them.

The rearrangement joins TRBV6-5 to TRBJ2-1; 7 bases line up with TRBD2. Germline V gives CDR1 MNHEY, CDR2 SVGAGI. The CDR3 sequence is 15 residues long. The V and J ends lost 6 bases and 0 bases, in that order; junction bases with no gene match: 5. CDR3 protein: CASSRLASSYNEQFF. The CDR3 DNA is TGTGCCAGCAGCAGACTAGCCTCCTCCTACAATGAGCAGTTCTTC.

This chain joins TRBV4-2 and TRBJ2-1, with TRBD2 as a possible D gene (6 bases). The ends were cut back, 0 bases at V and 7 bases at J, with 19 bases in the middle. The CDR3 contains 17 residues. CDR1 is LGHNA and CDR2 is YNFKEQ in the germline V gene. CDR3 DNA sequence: TGTGCCAGCAGCCAAGATAGTGGCACCGTACGGGAGAATGAGCAGTTCTTC. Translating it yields CASSQDSGTVRENEQFF.

CDR3 DNA: TGTGCCAGCAGTCAGGGCCCAAACACTGAAGCTTTCTTT. This translates into CASSQGPNTEAFF. The chain couples TRBV9 to TRBJ1-1; weak D call: TRBD1 (5 bases). The CDR3 sequence is 13 residues long. Per germline, CDR1 SGDLS and CDR2 YYNGEE. Trimming took off 5 bases at V and 2 bases at J, with 10 bases between the two ends.

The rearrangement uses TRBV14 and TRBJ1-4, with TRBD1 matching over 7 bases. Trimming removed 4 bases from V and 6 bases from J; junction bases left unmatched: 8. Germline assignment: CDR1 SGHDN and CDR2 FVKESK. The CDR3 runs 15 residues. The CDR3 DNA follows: TGTGCCAGCAGCCGACAAGGGGGCGTTTATGAAAAACTGTTTTTT. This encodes CASSRQGGVYEKLFF.

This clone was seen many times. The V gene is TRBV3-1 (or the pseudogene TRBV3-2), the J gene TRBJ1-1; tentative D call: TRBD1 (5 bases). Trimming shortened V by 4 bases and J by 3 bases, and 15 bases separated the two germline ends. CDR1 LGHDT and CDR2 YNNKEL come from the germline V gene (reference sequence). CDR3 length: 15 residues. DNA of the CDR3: TGTGCCAGCAGCCTCTCGACAGCGTCGCACACTGAAGCTTTCTTT. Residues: CASSLSTASHTEAFF.

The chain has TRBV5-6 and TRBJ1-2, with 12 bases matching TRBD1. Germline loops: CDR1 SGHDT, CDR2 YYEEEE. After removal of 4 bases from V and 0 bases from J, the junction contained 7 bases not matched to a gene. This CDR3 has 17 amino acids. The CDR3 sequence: CASSGGQGANTNYGYTF. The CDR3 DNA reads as TGTGCCAGCAGCGGGGGACAGGGGGCGAATACTAACTATGGCTACACCTTC.

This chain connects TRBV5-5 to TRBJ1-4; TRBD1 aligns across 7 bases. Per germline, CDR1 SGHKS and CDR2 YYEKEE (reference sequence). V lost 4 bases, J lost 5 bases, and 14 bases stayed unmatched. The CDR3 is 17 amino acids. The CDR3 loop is CASSITYRGLRNEKLFF. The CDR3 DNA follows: TGTGCCAGCAGCATCACCTACAGGGGTCTAAGGAATGAAAAACTGTTTTTT.

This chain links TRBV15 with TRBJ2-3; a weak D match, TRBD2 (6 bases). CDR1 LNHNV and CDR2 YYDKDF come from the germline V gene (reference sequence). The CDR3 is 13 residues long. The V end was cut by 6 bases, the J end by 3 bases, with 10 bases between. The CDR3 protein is CATRAGGTDTQYF. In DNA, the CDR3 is TGTGCCACCAGGGCTGGGGGGACAGATACGCAGTATTTT.

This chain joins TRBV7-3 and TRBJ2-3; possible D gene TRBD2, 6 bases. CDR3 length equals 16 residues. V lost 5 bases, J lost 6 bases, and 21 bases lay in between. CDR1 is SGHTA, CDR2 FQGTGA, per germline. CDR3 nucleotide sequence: TGTGCCAGCAGCACCCGAAGCGGGTGGGGCTTGGATACGCAGTATTTT. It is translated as CASSTRSGWGLDTQYF.

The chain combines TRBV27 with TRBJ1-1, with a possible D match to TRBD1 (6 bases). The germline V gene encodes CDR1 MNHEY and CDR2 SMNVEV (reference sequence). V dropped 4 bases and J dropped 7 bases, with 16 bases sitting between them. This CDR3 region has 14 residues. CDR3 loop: CASSSPGRGDEAFF. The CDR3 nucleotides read TGTGCCAGCAGTTCCCCCGGCAGGGGTGATGAAGCTTTCTTT.

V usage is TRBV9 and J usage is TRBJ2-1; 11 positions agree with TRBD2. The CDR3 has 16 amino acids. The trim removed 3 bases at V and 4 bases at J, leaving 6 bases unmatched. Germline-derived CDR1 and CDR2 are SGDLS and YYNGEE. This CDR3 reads CASSALAGGQYNEQFF. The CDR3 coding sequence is TGTGCCAGCAGCGCCCTAGCGGGAGGACAGTACAATGAGCAGTTCTTC.

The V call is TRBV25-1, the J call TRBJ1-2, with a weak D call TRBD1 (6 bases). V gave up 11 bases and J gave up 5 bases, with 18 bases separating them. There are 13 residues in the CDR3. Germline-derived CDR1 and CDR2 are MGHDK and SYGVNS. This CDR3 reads CASQGTSEYGYTF. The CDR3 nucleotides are TGTGCCTCCCAGGGGACCTCTGAGTATGGCTACACCTTC.